The rows below give T cell receptor beta chains drawn from one sample of a study of shared clonotypes between healthy human individuals. Profiled with immunoSEQ multiplex PCR; TCRdb holds only in-frame clones, not every one. The repertoire consists of about 2.3 million clones, with about nine tenths occurring once and the leading ten covering around 0.35%. Sequencing was performed on naive CD4+ T cells from PBMCs. These receptors all stem from a man younger than 35 in good health. Some clones in this sample may be carry-over from other donors' samples. CDR3s include the opening cysteine and the closing phenylalanine or tryptophan. D genes are given only for firm matches. A row's size may be missing; if present it is once, few, many or a size class.

CDR3aa,CDR3nt,abundance,j_gene,d_gene,v_gene,len
CASRRARGGLVREITDTQYF,TGCGCCAGCAGGCGGGCACGGGGAGGGTTGGTCAGGGAGATCACAGATACGCAGTATTTT,.,TRBJ2-3,TRBD2,TRBV10-2,20
CASTLGETQYF,TGTGCCTCTACACTTGGGGAGACCCAGTACTTC,.,TRBJ2-5,.,TRBV5-4,11
CASSQERGGRANNEQFF,TGTGCCAGCAGCCAAGAGCGCGGCGGGAGGGCTAACAATGAGCAGTTCTTC,.,TRBJ2-1,TRBD2,TRBV14,17
CASSAVGGQETQYF,TGTGCCAGCAGCGCGGTGGGGGGGCAAGAGACCCAGTACTTC,.,TRBJ2-5,TRBD2,TRBV9,14
CASSVGVGSGNTIYF,TGCGCCAGCAGTGTGGGAGTGGGATCTGGAAACACCATATATTTT,once,TRBJ1-3,.,TRBV10-1,15
CASSPGTGLSGANVLTF,TGTGCCAGTAGTCCAGGGACAGGGCTCTCTGGGGCCAACGTCCTGACTTTC,.,TRBJ2-6,TRBD1,TRBV19,17
CASSEVAAKTQYF,TGTGCCAGCAGTGAGGTTGCTGCGAAGACCCAGTACTTC,.,TRBJ2-5,.,TRBV25-1,13
CASTTHRASGTDTQYF,TGTGCCAGCACCACTCATCGGGCTAGCGGCACAGATACGCAGTATTTT,once,TRBJ2-3,.,TRBV7-2,16
CASSSHDRHEQYF,TGTGCCAGCAGTTCCCATGACAGACACGAGCAGTACTTC,.,TRBJ2-7,.,TRBV27,13
CASGSIRTPGGAFF,TGTGCCAGCGGCTCAATAAGGACCCCCGGCGGAGCTTTCTTT,.,TRBJ1-1,.,TRBV27,14
CASSLRLHQPQHF,TGTGCCAGCAGCTTGCGTCTCCATCAGCCCCAGCATTTT,.,TRBJ1-5,.,TRBV6-5,13
CSASPQNIQYF,TGCAGTGCTAGCCCCCAAAACATTCAGTACTTC,.,TRBJ2-4,.,TRBV20-1,11
CSARRRNEQFF,TGCAGTGCCAGACGTCGGAATGAGCAGTTCTTC,.,TRBJ2-1,.,TRBV20-1,11
CASSPRSDGNQPQHF,TGTGCCAGCTCACCTCGTTCCGATGGCAATCAGCCCCAGCATTTT,few,TRBJ1-5,.,TRBV18,15
CASSRQGYTEAFF,TGTGCCAGTAGTAGACAGGGTTACACTGAAGCTTTCTTT,.,TRBJ1-1,TRBD1,TRBV19,13
CASRRTGTGNTIYF,TGTGCCAGCAGAAGGACAGGGACTGGAAACACCATATATTTT,.,TRBJ1-3,TRBD1,TRBV6-5,14
CASSLLGHSQETQYF,TGTGCCAGCAGCTTATTGGGCCATAGCCAAGAGACCCAGTACTTC,.,TRBJ2-5,.,TRBV7-2,15
CASERGYGSDTQYF,TGTGCCAGCGAACGAGGGTACGGGTCGGATACGCAGTATTTT,.,TRBJ2-3,.,TRBV9,14
CASSEFLGGATNEKLFF,TGTGCCAGCAGTGAATTCCTCGGGGGGGCAACTAATGAAAAACTGTTTTTT,.,TRBJ1-4,.,TRBV25-1,17
CASSFPRQGLYEQYF,TGTGCCAGCAGCTTCCCCCGGCAGGGGCTGTACGAGCAGTACTTC,.,TRBJ2-7,.,TRBV7-9,15
CAWRTNRGPYEQYF,TGTGCCTGGAGAACAAACAGGGGCCCCTACGAGCAGTACTTC,.,TRBJ2-7,TRBD1,TRBV30,14
CASSPPGTGNSYEQYF,TGTGCCAGCTCACCACCAGGGACCGGCAACTCCTACGAGCAGTACTTC,.,TRBJ2-7,.,TRBV18,16
CASSFGTGEYTGELFF,TGTGCCAGCAGCTTTGGGACAGGGGAATACACCGGGGAGCTGTTTTTT,.,TRBJ2-2,TRBD1,TRBV9,16
CASSARAVNTEAFF,TGCGCCAGCAGCGCCCGGGCGGTGAACACTGAAGCTTTCTTT,.,TRBJ1-1,.,TRBV5-1,14
CASSLGARGYGYTF,TGTGCCAGCAGTTTAGGGGCGCGAGGCTATGGCTACACCTTC,.,TRBJ1-2,.,TRBV28,14
CASSPREFGEQYF,TGTGCCAGCAGCCCGCGGGAGTTCGGCGAGCAGTACTTC,.,TRBJ2-7,TRBD2,TRBV7-9,13
CASSYSGREKFF,TGTGCCAGCAGTTATAGCGGGAGGGAGAAGTTCTTC,.,TRBJ2-1,TRBD2,TRBV11-1,12
CASSPRDRGSITNEKLFF,TGTGCCAGCTCACCCCGGGACAGGGGGTCAATCACTAATGAAAAACTGTTTTTT,.,TRBJ1-4,TRBD1,TRBV18,18
CASSQERLAGVGTDTQYF,TGCGCCAGCAGCCAGGAGAGACTAGCGGGAGTCGGCACAGATACGCAGTATTTT,.,TRBJ2-3,TRBD2,TRBV4-3,18
CASSLLAGAETQYF,TGTGCCAGCAGCTTACTAGCGGGAGCAGAGACCCAGTACTTC,.,TRBJ2-5,TRBD2,TRBV7-2,14
CASSPGTGNTEAFF,TGTGCCAGCAGTCCGGGGACGGGGAACACTGAAGCTTTCTTT,.,TRBJ1-1,.,TRBV27,14
CATSRGRQKLFF,TGTGCCACCAGCAGGGGTCGGCAAAAACTGTTTTTT,few,TRBJ1-4,.,TRBV15,12
CASTKRDGRDYEREQFF,TGTGCCAGCACCAAACGCGACGGCCGGGACTACGAGCGCGAGCAGTTCTTC,.,TRBJ2-1,TRBD2,TRBV7-9,17
CATQRTGGVETQYF,TGTGCCACCCAGCGGACAGGGGGGGTGGAGACCCAGTACTTC,.,TRBJ2-5,TRBD1,TRBV28,14
CASSQEGPLPGEQYF,TGTGCCAGCAGCCAAGAAGGGCCGTTGCCGGGAGAGCAGTACTTC,once,TRBJ2-7,.,TRBV14,15
CASSLGPLRYEQYF,TGTGCCAGCAGTCTGGGACCCCTTAGGTACGAGCAGTACTTC,.,TRBJ2-7,.,TRBV2,14
CASLGGATNYGYTF,TGTGCCTCCCTTGGCGGGGCCACTAACTATGGCTACACCTTC,.,TRBJ1-2,.,TRBV30,14
CASSLGTGVQETQYF,TGTGCCAGCAGTCTAGGGACAGGGGTACAAGAGACCCAGTACTTC,once,TRBJ2-5,TRBD1,TRBV28,15
CASSFTGFSETQYF,TGTGCCAGCAGTTTTACAGGGTTTTCAGAGACCCAGTACTTC,.,TRBJ2-5,.,TRBV28,14
CASSSRDRGTGELFF,TGCGCCAGCAGCTCCCGGGACAGGGGAACCGGGGAGCTGTTTTTT,.,TRBJ2-2,TRBD1,TRBV5-1,15
CSVGSGDEQYF,TGCAGCGTTGGGAGCGGGGACGAGCAGTACTTC,.,TRBJ2-7,TRBD2,TRBV29-1,11
CASSQGQGKYTEAFF,TGTGCCAGCAGCCAGGGACAGGGCAAATACACTGAAGCTTTCTTT,.,TRBJ1-1,TRBD1,TRBV7-9,15